The T cell receptor (beta chain) under discussion was sequenced for a study of blood T cell repertoires in COVID-19. Study background: From the United States, Italy and Spain came samples of acute and convalescent COVID-19.

V lost 10 bases to trimming and J lost 5 bases, with 12 bases between them. There are 12 residues in the CDR3. Germline values: CDR1 MNHNS, CDR2 SASEGT. TCRdb keeps only in-frame clones here, not all; method: immunoSEQ multiplex PCR. The repertoire consists of fewer than 200,000 clones, with 80% to 85% occurring once and the leading ten covering roughly a tenth. This TCR derives from a woman aged 80 or older with active or convalescent COVID-19. The chain carries TRBV6-1 and TRBJ2-1; possibly TRBD1 for D (6 bases). What was sequenced was peripheral blood. CDR3 bases: TGTGCCACCAGAGACAGGAACAATGAGCAGTTCTTC. Its protein product is CATRDRNNEQFF.